This TCR beta chain was profiled in a study of blood T cell repertoires in COVID-19. The CDR3 contains 16 residues. The trim removed 2 bases at V and 8 bases at J, leaving 13 bases unmatched. Germline CDR1 and CDR2: SEHNR and FQNEAQ (reference sequence). Only in-frame clones appear in the TCRdb table, and some are missing; sequencing was by immunoSEQ multiplex PCR. The sample consists of roughly 280,000 clones, roughly nine tenths of them appearing once. Sequencing input: PBMCs or T cells enriched from blood (not recorded which). The chain carries TRBV7-9 and TRBJ1-2; 8 bases agree with TRBD1. The receptor was isolated from a woman between 18 and 30 years old who had recovered from COVID-19. The chain's CDR3 is CASSLLGQERNGGYTF. The CDR3 DNA is TGTGCCAGCAGCTTATTGGGACAGGAAAGGAATGGGGGCTACACCTTC.